This T cell receptor beta chain was recovered during a study of blood T cell repertoires in COVID-19. Study overall: The study drew acute and convalescent COVID-19 samples from the United States, Italy and Spain.

Germline V gene lookup returns CDR1 SNHLY and CDR2 FYNNEI. V dropped 6 bases and J dropped 5 bases, with 16 bases sitting between them. The CDR3 runs to 14 residues. This table comes from immunoSEQ multiplex PCR, and its TCRdb copy is limited to in-frame clones, with some not included. The table lists 100,000 to 150,000 clones, approximately 85% of them singletons, with 27% in the top ten. The clonotype comes from a woman of 80 years or more with acute or convalescent COVID-19. The specimen was peripheral blood. This chain joins TRBV2 and TRBJ1-2; maybe TRBD1 (6 bases). This CDR3 is CASRPGTPGYGYTF. As DNA, the CDR3 is TGTGCCAGCAGGCCCGGGACACCTGGGTATGGCTACACCTTC. Together with reference TRBV2 and TRBJ1-2, the CDR3 gives the full variable domain: EPEVTQTPSHQVTQMGQEVILRCVPISNHLYFYWYRQILGQKVEFLVSFYNNEISEKSEIFDDQFSVERPDGSNFTLKIRSTKLEDSAMYFCASRPGTPGYGYTFGSGTRLTVV.